Listed here are 2 T cell receptor beta chains from one sample, sequenced in a study of HIV-infected children after antiretroviral therapy interruption. A 3' RACE protocol on RNA, with unique molecular identifiers, produced the TCR library. TCRdb reprocessed the 3' RACE reads via MiXCR and lists one record per CDR3 protein. The sample has roughly 46,000 distinct CDR3 sequences, around 4.5% seen once. Noted treatment: PENTA 11 planned treatment interruption arm or continuous ART arm. Specimen: CD45RA+ CD4+ T cells from PBMCs, pooled from several time points, collected from a donor given antiretroviral therapy, either interrupted or continuous. As for subset: naive CD4+ CD45RA+ CD45RO- T cells. The receptors shown here come from a pool of human donors with HIV.

There are many counts of this clonotype. V gene TRBV3-1 combines with J gene TRBJ1-6; 7 bases agree with TRBD1. Germline V gene lookup returns CDR1 LGHDT and CDR2 YNNKEL (reference sequence). The trim removed 5 bases at V and 8 bases at J, leaving 6 bases unmatched. The CDR3 is 14 residues long. CDR3 in amino acids: CASSNGRGDSPLHF. In DNA, the CDR3 is TGTGCCAGCAGCAATGGCAGGGGGGATTCACCCCTCCACTTT.

There are a few counts of this clonotype. V usage is TRBV12-3 or TRBV12-4 and J usage is TRBJ1-6, with 7 positions matching TRBD1. V dropped 6 bases and J dropped 7; count of bases not matched to a gene: 9. The CDR3 runs 15 residues. The CDR3 DNA is TGTGCCAGCAGCCTACAGGGGTCGGGAAATTCACCCCTCCACTTT. Translated, it gives CASSLQGSGNSPLHF.